The T cell receptor (beta chain) under discussion was sequenced for a study of shared clonotypes between healthy human individuals. Germline V lookup: CDR1 MNHEY, CDR2 SVGAGI. The V segment lost 10 bases and the J segment 6 bases; nucleotides outside the gene matches: 9. This CDR3 comprises 14 residues. The assay was immunoSEQ multiplex PCR, and TCRdb's table has in-frame clones only and misses some. Among under 1,100,000 clones, about 75% were seen once, and the ten largest hold 1.4%. The sample consisted of memory CD4+ T cells sorted from blood. Subset noted: CD45RA-negative fraction. J is TRBJ1-6 and V is TRBV6-5, with 7 nucleotides matching TRBD1. The receptor was isolated from a man in his late teens or twenties in good health. CDR3 nucleotides: TGTGCCATCAAACGGGACAGCCTTAATTCACCCCTCCACTTT. The encoded protein is CAIKRDSLNSPLHF.